The 15 T cell receptor beta chains listed next were all sequenced from one sample in a study of response to subunit inactivated influenza vaccine. TCRdb reprocessed the RT-PCR reads with MiXCR, giving one entry per CDR3 protein. The table records about 480,000 distinct CDR3 sequences, about a tenth of them present only once. Sequenced here: PBMCs from blood, sampled around seven weeks after vaccination. The receptor set was obtained from a man between 45 and 60 years old who received an inactivated influenza vaccine.

The chain is built from TRBV20-1 and TRBJ2-7; D gene unclear. V shed 0 bases and J shed 0 bases, with 15 bases lying between them. CDR3 size: 16 residues. Germline CDR1 DFQATT, CDR2 SNEGSKA (reference sequence). CDR3 in DNA: TGCAGTGCTAGAGATCTCGCCGGGTCGGGCTCCTACGAGCAGTACTTC. Translation: CSARDLAGSGSYEQYF.

The table lists this clonotype with a few counts. The V call is TRBV24-1, the J call TRBJ2-1; perhaps TRBD2 as D (6 bases). The CDR3 is made up of 12 amino acids. V was pared by 0 bases and J by 14 bases, with 10 bases between. CDR1 is KGHDR, CDR2 SFDVKD, per germline. The CDR3 DNA is TGTGCCACCAGTGATTTGACTAGCATTGAGTTCTTC. Protein product: CATSDLTSIEFF.

Many counts were recorded for this clonotype. The chain links TRBV10-3 to TRBJ1-5, with 9 bases identical to TRBD1. The CDR3 totals 15 residues. J was trimmed by 2 bases and V by 2 bases; bases with no gene match: 1. Germline CDR1 and CDR2: ENHRY and SYGVKD. The CDR3 DNA is TGTGCCATCAGTGAGACAGGGGGCGGCAATCAGCCCCAGCATTTT. Translated, it gives CAISETGGGNQPQHF.

In its sample, this clonotype was seen a few times. This sequence joins TRBV7-8 and TRBJ2-3; D tentatively fits TRBD1 or TRBD2 (7 bases each). The germline V gene has CDR1 SGHVS and CDR2 FQNEAQ. This CDR3 is built from 15 residues. V was clipped by 7 bases and J by 2 bases, with 16 bases between them. CDR3 nucleotides: TGTGCCAGCACCCCGGGGGGACAGTCCACAGATACGCAGTATTTT. Translating gives CASTPGGQSTDTQYF.

The chain couples TRBV7-6 to TRBJ2-2, with TRBD1 identical over 8 bases. Per germline, CDR1 SGHVS and CDR2 FNYEAQ. V was clipped by 1 base and J by 5 bases; unmatched bases: 6. The CDR3 loop spans 16 amino acids. In nucleotides, the CDR3 is TGTGCCAGCAGCTTAGGGCAGGGGGCCAAAACCGGGGAGCTGTTTTTT. Its translation is CASSLGQGAKTGELFF.

This clonotype came up a few times. This chain links TRBV15 with TRBJ2-3; TRBD1 matches at 8 bases. Germline assignment: CDR1 LNHNV and CDR2 YYDKDF (reference sequence). The CDR3 spans 15 residues. The ends lost 5 bases at V and 0 bases at J; junction bases unmatched: 4. As DNA, the CDR3 is TGTGCCACCAGCGAGGGACAGGCTAGCACAGATACGCAGTATTTT. Its protein product is CATSEGQASTDTQYF. The variable domain in full, with the rest retrieved from reference TRBV15 and TRBJ2-3, is DAMVIQNPRYQVTQFGKPVTLSCSQTLNHNVMYWYQQKSSQAPKLLFHYYDKDFNNEADTPDNFQSRRPNTSFCFLDIRSPGLGDTAMYLCATSEGQASTDTQYFGPGTRLTVL.

In its sample, this clonotype was seen many times. The V call is TRBV12-3 or TRBV12-4, the J call TRBJ2-7; possibly TRBD1 for D (6 bases). V was shortened by 5 bases and J by 6 bases, with 14 bases between the two germline ends. The CDR3 totals 13 residues. The CDR3 nucleotides are TGTGCCAGCAGTATACACAGGGAATCCGAGCAGTACTTC. It codes for CASSIHRESEQYF.

V is TRBV10-2 and J is TRBJ2-1; D possibly matches TRBD1 or TRBD2 (5 bases each). Germline V gives CDR1 WSHSY, CDR2 SAAADI. Trimming removed 6 bases at V and 12 bases at J, with 9 bases between. The CDR3 is 10 amino acids. CDR3 DNA: TGCGCCAGCAGCTCGGGACGGCAGTTCTTC. Protein product: CASSSGRQFF.

The sample holds a few counts of this clonotype. CDR3 loop: CASSYSGTGGTYNEQFF. The CDR3 coding sequence is TGTGCCAGCAGTTACTCGGGGACAGGGGGGACCTACAATGAGCAGTTCTTC. This chain connects TRBV6-5 to TRBJ2-1, with 11 bases lining up with TRBD1. The CDR3 contains 17 residues. CDR1 and CDR2 from the germline V gene are MNHEY and SVGAGI. After removal of 0 bases from V and 2 bases from J, the junction contained 3 bases not matched to a gene.

The V and J genes are TRBV4-3 and TRBJ1-2; D is ambiguous. V gave up 0 bases and J gave up 0 bases, with 11 bases separating them. CDR3 length equals 16 residues. The germline V gene encodes CDR1 LGHNA and CDR2 YSLEER. The CDR3 sequence is CASSQDPAQANYGYTF. The DNA for the CDR3 is TGCGCCAGCAGCCAAGATCCGGCTCAAGCTAACTATGGCTACACCTTC.

The chain has TRBV9 and TRBJ1-1; D not resolved. Trimming removed 0 bases from V and 3 bases from J, with 9 bases in between. Per the germline V gene, CDR1 is SGDLS and CDR2 is YYNGEE. The CDR3 loop spans 14 amino acids. Here the CDR3 reads CASSVVFGDTEAFF. The CDR3 nucleotides read TGTGCCAGCAGCGTAGTTTTTGGGGACACTGAAGCTTTCTTT.

This clonotype was counted only a few times. The V gene is TRBV7-3, the J gene TRBJ2-1; 12 bases match TRBD2. This CDR3 is 19 amino acids long. CDR1 and CDR2 from the germline V gene are SGHTA and FQGTGA. V was pared by 1 base and J by 2 bases, with 9 bases of the junction left unmatched. The CDR3 DNA sequence: TGTGCCAGCAGCTTAATAGGACTAGCGGGATCTAGAACCTACAATGAGCAGTTCTTC. Translating gives CASSLIGLAGSRTYNEQFF. Together with reference TRBV7-3 and TRBJ2-1, the CDR3 gives the full variable domain: GAGVSQTPSNKVTEKGKYVELRCDPISGHTALYWYRQSLGQGPEFLIYFQGTGAADDSGLPNDRFFAVRPEGSVSTLKIQRTERGDSAVYLCASSLIGLAGSRTYNEQFFGPGTRLTVL.

This clonotype has just a few counts. The J gene is TRBJ2-1, the V gene TRBV7-9; 10 bases are shared with TRBD1. Germline values: CDR1 SEHNR, CDR2 FQNEAQ (reference sequence). This CDR3 is built from 16 residues. Unmatched junction bases numbered 9, after V lost 4 bases and J lost 6 bases. The CDR3 protein is CASSSRDRGLINEQFF. The CDR3 nucleotides are TGTGCCAGCAGCTCCCGGGACAGGGGCTTGATCAATGAGCAGTTCTTC.

The rearrangement uses TRBV24-1 and TRBJ1-5; D gene unclear. The CDR3 sequence is 13 residues long. The germline CDR1 and CDR2 sequences are KGHDR and SFDVKD. V was cut by 9 bases and J by 2 bases, with 10 bases left in between. In DNA form, the CDR3 reads TGTGCCACCTCGCAGGCGGGCAATCAGCCCCAGCATTTT. It specifies CATSQAGNQPQHF.

This clonotype was seen more than once but under ten times. V usage is TRBV29-1 and J usage is TRBJ1-2; D perhaps matches TRBD1 (6 bases). The CDR3 contains 11 residues. Looked up from germline, CDR1 is SQVTM and CDR2 is ANQGSEA. The ends were cut back, 4 bases at V and 7 bases at J, with 10 bases in the middle. Here the CDR3 DNA reads TGCAGCGTTGGGAGGGGGGCTGGCTACACCTTC. Translating it yields CSVGRGAGYTF.